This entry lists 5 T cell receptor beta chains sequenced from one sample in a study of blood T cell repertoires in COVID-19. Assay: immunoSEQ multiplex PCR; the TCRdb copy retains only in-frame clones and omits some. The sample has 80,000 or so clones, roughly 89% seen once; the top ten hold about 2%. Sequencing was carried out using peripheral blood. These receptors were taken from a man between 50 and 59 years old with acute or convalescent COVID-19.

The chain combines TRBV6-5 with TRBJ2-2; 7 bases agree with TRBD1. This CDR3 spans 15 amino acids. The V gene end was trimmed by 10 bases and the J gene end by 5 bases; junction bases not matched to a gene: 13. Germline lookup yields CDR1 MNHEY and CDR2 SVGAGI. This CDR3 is CATLRGRVGTGELFF. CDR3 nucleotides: TGTGCCACCCTTAGGGGGCGAGTTGGGACCGGGGAGCTGTTTTTT.

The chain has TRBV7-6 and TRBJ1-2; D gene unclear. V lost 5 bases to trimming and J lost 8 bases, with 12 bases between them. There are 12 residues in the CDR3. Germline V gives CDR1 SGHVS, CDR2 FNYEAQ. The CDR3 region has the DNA TGTGCCAGCAGCCCAATACTAGGAGGCTACACCTTC. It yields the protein CASSPILGGYTF.

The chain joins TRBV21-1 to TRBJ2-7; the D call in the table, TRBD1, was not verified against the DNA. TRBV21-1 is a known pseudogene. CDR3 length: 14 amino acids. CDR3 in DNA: TGTGCCAGCAGCACGAGGGACAGCTCCTACGAGCAGTACGTC. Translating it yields CASSTRDSSYEQYV.

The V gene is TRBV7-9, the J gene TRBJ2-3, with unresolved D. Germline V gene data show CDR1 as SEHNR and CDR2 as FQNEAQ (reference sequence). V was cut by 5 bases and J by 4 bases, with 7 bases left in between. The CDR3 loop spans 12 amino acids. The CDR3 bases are TGTGCCAGCAGCCCCCAATCAGATACGCAGTATTTT. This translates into CASSPQSDTQYF.

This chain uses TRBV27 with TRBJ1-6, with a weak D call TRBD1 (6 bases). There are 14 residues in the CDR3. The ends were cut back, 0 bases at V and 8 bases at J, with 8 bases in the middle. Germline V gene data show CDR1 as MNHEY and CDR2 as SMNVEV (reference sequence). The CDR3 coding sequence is TGTGCCAGCAGTTTATCACAGGGTTATTCACCCCTCCACTTT. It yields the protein CASSLSQGYSPLHF.